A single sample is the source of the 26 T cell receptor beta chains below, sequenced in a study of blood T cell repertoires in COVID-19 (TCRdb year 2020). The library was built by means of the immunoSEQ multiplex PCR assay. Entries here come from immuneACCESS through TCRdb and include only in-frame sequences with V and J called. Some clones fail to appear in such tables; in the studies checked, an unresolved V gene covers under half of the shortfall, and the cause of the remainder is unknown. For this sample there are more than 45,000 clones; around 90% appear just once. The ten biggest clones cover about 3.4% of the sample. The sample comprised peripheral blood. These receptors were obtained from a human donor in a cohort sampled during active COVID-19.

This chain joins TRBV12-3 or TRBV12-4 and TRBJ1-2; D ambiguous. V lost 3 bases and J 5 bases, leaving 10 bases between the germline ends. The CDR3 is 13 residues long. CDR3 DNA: TGTGCCAGCAGTTTGAGGGTTGTGTATGGCTACACCTTC. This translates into CASSLRVVYGYTF.

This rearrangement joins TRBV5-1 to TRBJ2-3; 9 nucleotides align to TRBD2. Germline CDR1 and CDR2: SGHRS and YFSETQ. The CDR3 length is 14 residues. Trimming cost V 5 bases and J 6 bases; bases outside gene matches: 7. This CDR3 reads CASRVAGVRDTQYF. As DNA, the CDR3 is TGCGCCAGCAGGGTAGCGGGAGTGAGGGATACGCAGTATTTT.

CDR3 nucleotide sequence: TGTGCCACCAGTGATGCCGGACAGGGGTTAGATACGCAGTATTTT. It encodes CATSDAGQGLDTQYF. This chain uses TRBV24-1 with TRBJ2-3; 9 bases are a match to TRBD1. The CDR3 consists of 15 residues. Germline-derived CDR1 and CDR2 are KGHDR and SFDVKD. With V trimmed by 3 bases and J by 5 bases, 5 bases remained unmatched.

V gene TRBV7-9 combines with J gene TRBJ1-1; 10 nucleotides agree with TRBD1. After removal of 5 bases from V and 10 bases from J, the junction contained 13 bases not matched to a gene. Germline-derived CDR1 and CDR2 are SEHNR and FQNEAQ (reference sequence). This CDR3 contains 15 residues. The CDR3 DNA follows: TGTGCCAGCAGCCGAGGACCCGGGACAGGGGAAGGAGCTTTCTTT. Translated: CASSRGPGTGEGAFF.

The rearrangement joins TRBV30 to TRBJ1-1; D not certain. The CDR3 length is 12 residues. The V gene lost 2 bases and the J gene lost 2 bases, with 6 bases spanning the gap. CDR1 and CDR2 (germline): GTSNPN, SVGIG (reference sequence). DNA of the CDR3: TGTGCCTGGAGTTTTACTAACACTGAAGCTTTCTTT. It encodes CAWSFTNTEAFF.

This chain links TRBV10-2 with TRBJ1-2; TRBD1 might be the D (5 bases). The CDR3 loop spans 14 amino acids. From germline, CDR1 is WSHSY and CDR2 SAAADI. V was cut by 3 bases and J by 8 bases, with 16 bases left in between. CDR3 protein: CASSDREGGRGYTF. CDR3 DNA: TGCGCCAGCAGTGACAGGGAGGGAGGTCGGGGCTACACCTTC.

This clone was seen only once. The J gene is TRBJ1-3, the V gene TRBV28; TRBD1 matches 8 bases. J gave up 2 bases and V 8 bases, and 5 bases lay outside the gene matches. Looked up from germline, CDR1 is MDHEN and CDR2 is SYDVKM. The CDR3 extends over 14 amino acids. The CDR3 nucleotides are TGTGCCAGCGGTATCAGGGGGCCTGGAAACACCATATATTTT. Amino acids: CASGIRGPGNTIYF.

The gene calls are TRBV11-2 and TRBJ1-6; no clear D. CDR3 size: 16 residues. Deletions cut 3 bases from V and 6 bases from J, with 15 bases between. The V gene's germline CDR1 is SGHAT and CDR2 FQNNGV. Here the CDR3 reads CASSLGSGLINSPLHF. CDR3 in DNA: TGTGCCAGCAGCTTGGGATCAGGACTTATTAATTCACCCCTCCACTTT.

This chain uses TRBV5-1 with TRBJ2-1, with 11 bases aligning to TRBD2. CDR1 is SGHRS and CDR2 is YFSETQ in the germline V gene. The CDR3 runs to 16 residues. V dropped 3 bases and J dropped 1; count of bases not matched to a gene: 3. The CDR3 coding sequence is TGCGCCAGCAGCTGGACTAGCGGGTATTCCTACAATGAGCAGTTCTTC. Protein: CASSWTSGYSYNEQFF.

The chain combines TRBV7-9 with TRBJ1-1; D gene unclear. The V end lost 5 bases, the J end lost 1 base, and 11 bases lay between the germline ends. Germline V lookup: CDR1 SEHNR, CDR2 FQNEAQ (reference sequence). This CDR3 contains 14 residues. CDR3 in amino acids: CASSHQLGNTEAFF. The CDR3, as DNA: TGTGCCAGCAGCCACCAACTCGGGAACACTGAAGCTTTCTTT.

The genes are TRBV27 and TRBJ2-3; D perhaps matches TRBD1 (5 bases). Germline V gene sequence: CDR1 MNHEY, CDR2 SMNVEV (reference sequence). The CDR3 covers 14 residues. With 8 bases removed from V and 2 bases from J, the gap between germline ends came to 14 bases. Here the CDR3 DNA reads TGTGCCAGCCAAGGACACTCATACACAGATACGCAGTATTTT. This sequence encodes CASQGHSYTDTQYF.

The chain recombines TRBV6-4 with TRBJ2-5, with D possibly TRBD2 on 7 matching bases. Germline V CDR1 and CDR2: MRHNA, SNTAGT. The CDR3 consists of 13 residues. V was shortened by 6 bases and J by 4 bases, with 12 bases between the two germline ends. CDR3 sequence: CASSGGRGETQYF. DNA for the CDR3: TGTGCCAGCAGCGGGGGGCGCGGAGAGACCCAGTACTTC.

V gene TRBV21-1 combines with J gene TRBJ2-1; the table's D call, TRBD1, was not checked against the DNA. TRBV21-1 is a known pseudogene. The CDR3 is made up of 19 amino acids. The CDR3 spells CASTRDRGSLVPSYNEQFF. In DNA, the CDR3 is TGTGCCAGCACCCGGGACAGGGGGTCCCTTGTACCCTCCTACAATGAGCAGTTCTTC.

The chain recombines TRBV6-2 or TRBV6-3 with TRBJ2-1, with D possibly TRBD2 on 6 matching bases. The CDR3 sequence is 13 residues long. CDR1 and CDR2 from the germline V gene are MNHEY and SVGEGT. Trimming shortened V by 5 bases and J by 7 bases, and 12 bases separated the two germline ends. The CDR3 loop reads CASSKGLWNEQFF. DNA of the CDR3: TGTGCCAGCAGTAAGGGACTCTGGAATGAGCAGTTCTTC.

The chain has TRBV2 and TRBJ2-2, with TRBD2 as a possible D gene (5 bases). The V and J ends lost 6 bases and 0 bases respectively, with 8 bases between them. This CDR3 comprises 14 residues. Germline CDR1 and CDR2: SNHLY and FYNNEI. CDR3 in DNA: TGTGCCAGCAGGCTAGCCCCGAACACCGGGGAGCTGTTTTTT. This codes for CASRLAPNTGELFF.

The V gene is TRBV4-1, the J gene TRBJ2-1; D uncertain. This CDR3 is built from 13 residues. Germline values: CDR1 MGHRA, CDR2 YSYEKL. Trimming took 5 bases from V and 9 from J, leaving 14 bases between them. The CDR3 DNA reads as TGCGCCAGCAGCGCACCTACTATCGCTGAGCAGTTCTTC. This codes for CASSAPTIAEQFF.

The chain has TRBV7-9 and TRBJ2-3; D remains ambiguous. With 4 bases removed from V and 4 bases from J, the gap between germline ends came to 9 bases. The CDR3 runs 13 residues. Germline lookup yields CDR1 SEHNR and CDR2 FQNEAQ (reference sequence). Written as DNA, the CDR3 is TGTGCCAGCAGCTCCCAAGAGGCAGATACGCAGTATTTT. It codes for CASSSQEADTQYF.

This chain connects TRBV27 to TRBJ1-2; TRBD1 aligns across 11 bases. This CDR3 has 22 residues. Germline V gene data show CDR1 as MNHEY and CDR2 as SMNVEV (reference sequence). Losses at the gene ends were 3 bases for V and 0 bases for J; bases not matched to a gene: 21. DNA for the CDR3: TGTGCCAGCAGTTTGACCGCCAGTTTCTGGGGGACAGGGGGAAGAGCTAACTATGGCTACACCTTC. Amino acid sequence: CASSLTASFWGTGGRANYGYTF.

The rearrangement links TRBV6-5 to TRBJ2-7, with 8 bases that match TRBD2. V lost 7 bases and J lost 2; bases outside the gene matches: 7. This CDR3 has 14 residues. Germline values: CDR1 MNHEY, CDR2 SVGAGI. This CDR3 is CASTGIAGPYEQYF. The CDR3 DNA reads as TGTGCCAGCACGGGAATAGCGGGACCCTACGAGCAGTACTTC.

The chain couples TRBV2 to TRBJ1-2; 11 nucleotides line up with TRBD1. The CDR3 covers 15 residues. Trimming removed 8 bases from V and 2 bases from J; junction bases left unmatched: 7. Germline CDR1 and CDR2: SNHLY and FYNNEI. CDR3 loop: CASLGTGGSNYGYTF. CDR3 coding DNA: TGTGCCAGCTTAGGGACAGGGGGTTCAAACTATGGCTACACCTTC.

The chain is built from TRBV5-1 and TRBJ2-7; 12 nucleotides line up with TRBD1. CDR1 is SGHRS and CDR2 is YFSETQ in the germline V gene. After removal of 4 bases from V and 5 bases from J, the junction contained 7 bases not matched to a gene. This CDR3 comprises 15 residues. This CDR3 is CASSRGQGAIDEQYF. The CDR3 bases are TGCGCCAGCAGCCGGGGACAGGGGGCTATCGACGAGCAGTACTTC.

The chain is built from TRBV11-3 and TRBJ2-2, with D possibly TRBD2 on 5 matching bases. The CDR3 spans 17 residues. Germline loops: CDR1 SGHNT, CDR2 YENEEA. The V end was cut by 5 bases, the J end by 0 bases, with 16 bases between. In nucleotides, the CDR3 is TGTGCCAGCAGCCAAGCAATTTCGGGGACGAACACCGGGGAGCTGTTTTTT. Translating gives CASSQAISGTNTGELFF.

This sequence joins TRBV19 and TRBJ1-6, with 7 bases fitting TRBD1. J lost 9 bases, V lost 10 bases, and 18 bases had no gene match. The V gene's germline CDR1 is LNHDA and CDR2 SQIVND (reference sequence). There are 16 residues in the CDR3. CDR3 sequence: CATTMGTGQQRSPLHF. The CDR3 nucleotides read TGTGCCACCACGATGGGGACGGGACAGCAACGTTCACCCCTCCACTTT.

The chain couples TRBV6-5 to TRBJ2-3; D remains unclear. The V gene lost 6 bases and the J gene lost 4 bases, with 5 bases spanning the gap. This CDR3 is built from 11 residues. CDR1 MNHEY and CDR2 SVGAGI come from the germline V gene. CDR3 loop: CASREADTQYF. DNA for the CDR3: TGTGCCAGCAGAGAGGCAGATACGCAGTATTTT.

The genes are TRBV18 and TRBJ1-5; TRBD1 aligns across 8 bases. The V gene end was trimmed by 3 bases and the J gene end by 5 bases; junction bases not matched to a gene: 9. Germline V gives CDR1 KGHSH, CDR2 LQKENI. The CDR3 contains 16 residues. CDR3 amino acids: CASSPAGTGSDQPQHF. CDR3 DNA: TGTGCCAGCTCACCGGCTGGGACAGGCTCGGATCAGCCCCAGCATTTT. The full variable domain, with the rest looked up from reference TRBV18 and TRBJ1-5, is NAGVMQNPRHLVRRRGQEARLRCSPMKGHSHVYWYRQLPEEGLKFMVYLQKENIIDESGMPKERFSAEFPKEGPSILRIQQVVRGDSAAYFCASSPAGTGSDQPQHFGDGTRLSIL.

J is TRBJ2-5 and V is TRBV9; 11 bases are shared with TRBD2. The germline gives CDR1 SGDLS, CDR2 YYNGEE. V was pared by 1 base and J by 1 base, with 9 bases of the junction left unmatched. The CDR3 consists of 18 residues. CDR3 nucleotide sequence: TGTGCCAGCAGCGTAAGCCTAGCGGGAGGCGCGGGCCAAGAGACCCAGTACTTC. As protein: CASSVSLAGGAGQETQYF. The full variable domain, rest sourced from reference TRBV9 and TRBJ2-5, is DSGVTQTPKHLITATGQRVTLRCSPRSGDLSVYWYQQSLDQGLQFLIQYYNGEERAKGNILERFSAQQFPDLHSELNLSSLELGDSALYFCASSVSLAGGAGQETQYFGPGTRLLVL.